This TCR beta chain was captured in a study of cytomegalovirus exposure and HLA in healthy donors. The PCR was carried out with 60 Vbeta primers and 13 Jbeta primers. The table came from immunoSEQ multiplex PCR; TCRdb's copy has only in-frame clones and leaves some out. The table lists 90,000 to 150,000 clones, 15% of them singletons. Trimming cost V 5 bases and J 4 bases, with 12 bases left between them. CDR3 length: 14 amino acids. Germline assignment: CDR1 SEHNR and CDR2 FQNEAQ (reference sequence). The sample was PBMCs. The gene calls are TRBV7-9 and TRBJ1-5; no reliable D call. The TCR was taken from a woman aged 18-29 years in good health and CMV-seronegative. CDR3 protein: CASSMDRENQPQHF. CDR3 nucleotides: TGTGCCAGCAGCATGGACCGGGAAAATCAGCCCCAGCATTTT. Filled out from reference TRBV7-9 and TRBJ1-5, the complete variable domain reads DTGVSQNPRHKITKRGQNVTFRCDPISEHNRLYWYRQTLGQGPEFLTYFQNEAQLEKSRLLSDRFSAERPKGSFSTLEIQRTEQGDSAMYLCASSMDRENQPQHFGDGTRLSIL.